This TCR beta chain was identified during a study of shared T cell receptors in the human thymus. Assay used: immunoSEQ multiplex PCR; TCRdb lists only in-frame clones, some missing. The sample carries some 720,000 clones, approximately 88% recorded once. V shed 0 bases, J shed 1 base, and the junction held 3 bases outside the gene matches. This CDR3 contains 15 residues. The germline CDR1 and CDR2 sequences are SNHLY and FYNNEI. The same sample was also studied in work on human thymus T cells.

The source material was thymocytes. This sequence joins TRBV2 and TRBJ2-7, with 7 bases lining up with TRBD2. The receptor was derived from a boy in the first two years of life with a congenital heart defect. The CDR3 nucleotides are TGTGCCAGCAGTGAAGCCCCGCGGGAGTCCTACGAGCAGTACTTC. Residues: CASSEAPRESYEQYF. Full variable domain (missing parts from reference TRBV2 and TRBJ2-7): EPEVTQTPSHQVTQMGQEVILRCVPISNHLYFYWYRQILGQKVEFLVSFYNNEISEKSEIFDDQFSVERPDGSNFTLKIRSTKLEDSAMYFCASSEAPRESYEQYFGPGTRLTVT.